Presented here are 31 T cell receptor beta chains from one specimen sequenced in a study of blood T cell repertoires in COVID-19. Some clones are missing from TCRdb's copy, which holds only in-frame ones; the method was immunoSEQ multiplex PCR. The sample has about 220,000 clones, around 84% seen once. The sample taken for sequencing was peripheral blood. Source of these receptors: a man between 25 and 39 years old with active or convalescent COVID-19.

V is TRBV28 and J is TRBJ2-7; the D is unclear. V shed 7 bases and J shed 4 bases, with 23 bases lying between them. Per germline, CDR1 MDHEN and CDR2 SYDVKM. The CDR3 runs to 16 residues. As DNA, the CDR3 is TGTGCCAGCACCTCCCTGGGCAGGAATGGTGTTTACGAGCAGTACTTC. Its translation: CASTSLGRNGVYEQYF.

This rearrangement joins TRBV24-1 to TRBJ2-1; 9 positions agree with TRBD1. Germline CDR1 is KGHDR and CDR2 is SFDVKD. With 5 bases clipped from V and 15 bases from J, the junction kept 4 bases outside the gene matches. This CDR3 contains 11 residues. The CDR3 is CATSAGQGWFF. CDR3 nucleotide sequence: TGTGCCACCAGTGCGGGACAGGGTTGGTTCTTC.

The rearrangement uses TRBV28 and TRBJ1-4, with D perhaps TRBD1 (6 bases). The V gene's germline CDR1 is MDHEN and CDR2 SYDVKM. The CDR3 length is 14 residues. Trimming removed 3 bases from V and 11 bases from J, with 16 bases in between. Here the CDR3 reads CASSFGQSTSKLFF. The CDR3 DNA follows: TGTGCCAGCAGTTTTGGACAGTCGACCTCGAAACTGTTTTTT.

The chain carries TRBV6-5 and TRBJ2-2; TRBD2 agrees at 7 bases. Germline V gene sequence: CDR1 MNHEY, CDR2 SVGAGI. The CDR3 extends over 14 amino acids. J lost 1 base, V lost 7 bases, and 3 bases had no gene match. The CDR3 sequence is CASITGGNTGELFF. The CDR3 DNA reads TGTGCCAGCATAACGGGAGGGAACACCGGGGAGCTGTTTTTT.

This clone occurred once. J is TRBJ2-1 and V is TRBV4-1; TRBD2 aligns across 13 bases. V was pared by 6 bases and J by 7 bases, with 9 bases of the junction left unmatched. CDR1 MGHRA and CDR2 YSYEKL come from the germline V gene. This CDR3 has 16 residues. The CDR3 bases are TGCGCCAGCAGTCGTCGGACTAGCGGGAGTTCGAATGAGCAGTTCTTC. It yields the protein CASSRRTSGSSNEQFF.

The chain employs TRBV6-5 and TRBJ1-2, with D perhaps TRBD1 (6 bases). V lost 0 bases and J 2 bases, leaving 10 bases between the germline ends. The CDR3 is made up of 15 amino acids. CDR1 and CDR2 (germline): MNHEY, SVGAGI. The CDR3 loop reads CASSYSHRENYGYTF. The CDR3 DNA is TGTGCCAGCAGTTACTCGCACAGGGAAAACTATGGCTACACCTTC.

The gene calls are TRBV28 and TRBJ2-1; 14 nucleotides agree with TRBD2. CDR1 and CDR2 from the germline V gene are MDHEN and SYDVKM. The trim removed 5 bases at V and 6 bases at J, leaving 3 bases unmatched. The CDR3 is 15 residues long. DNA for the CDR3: TGTGCCAGCAGTATAGGGACTAGCGGGAGCAATGAGCAGTTCTTC. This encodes CASSIGTSGSNEQFF.

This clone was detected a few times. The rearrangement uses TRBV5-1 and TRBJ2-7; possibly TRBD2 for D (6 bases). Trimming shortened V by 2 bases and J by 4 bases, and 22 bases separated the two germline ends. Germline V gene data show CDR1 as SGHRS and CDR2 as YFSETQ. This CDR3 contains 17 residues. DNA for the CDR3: TGCGCCAGCAGCTTTGCCCATCGACTAGGGCTTGAGTACGAGCAGTACTTC. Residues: CASSFAHRLGLEYEQYF.

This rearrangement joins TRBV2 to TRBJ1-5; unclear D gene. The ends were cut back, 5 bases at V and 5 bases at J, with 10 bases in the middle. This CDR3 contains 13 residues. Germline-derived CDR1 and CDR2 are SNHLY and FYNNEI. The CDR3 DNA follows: TGTGCCAGCAGTCGTAGATACGATCAGCCCCAGCATTTT. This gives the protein CASSRRYDQPQHF.

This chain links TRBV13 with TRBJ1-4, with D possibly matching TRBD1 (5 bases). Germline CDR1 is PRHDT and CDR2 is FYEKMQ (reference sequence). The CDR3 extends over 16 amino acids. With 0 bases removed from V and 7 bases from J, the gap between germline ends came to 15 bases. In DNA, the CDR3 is TGTGCCAGCAGCTTAGGACCAGGGAGGTTGGGTGAAAAACTGTTTTTT. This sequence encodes CASSLGPGRLGEKLFF.

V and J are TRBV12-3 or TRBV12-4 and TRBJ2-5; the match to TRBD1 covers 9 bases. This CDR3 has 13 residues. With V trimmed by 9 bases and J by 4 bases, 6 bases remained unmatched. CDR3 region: CASSRGQGETQYF. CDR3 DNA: TGTGCCAGTAGTAGGGGACAGGGAGAGACCCAGTACTTC.

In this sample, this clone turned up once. The CDR3 here is CASSRAGGANTEAFF. CDR3 nucleotides: TGTGCCAGTAGTCGGGCCGGGGGGGCGAACACTGAAGCTTTCTTT. The rearrangement links TRBV19 to TRBJ1-1; D possibly corresponds to TRBD1 (6 bases). The CDR3 covers 15 residues. Germline-derived CDR1 and CDR2 are LNHDA and SQIVND (reference sequence). Trimming pared 5 bases from V and 1 base from J, leaving 14 bases between.

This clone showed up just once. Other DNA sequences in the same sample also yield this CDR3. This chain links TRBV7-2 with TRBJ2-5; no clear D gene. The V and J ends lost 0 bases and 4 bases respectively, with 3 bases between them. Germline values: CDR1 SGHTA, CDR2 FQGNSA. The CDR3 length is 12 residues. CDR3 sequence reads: CASSLARETQYF. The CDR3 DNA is TGTGCCAGCAGCTTAGCGCGAGAGACCCAGTACTTC.

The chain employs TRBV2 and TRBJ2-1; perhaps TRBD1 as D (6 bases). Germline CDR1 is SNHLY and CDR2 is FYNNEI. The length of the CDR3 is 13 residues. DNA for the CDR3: TGTGCTAGGGGGAGAGGCTCCTACAATGAGCAGTTCTTC. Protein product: CARGRGSYNEQFF.

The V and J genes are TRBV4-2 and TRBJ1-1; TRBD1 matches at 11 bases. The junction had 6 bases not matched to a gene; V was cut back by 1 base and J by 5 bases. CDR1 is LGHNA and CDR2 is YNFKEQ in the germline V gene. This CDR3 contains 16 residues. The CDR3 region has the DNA TGTGCCAGCAGCCAAGTCCGGACAGGGGGCTTTACTGAAGCTTTCTTT. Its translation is CASSQVRTGGFTEAFF.

The CDR3 sequence is CASSQERQGQPQHF. CDR3 sequence (DNA): TGCGCCAGCAGCCAAGAGCGCCAGGGGCAGCCCCAGCATTTT. This sequence joins TRBV4-3 and TRBJ1-5; D is perhaps TRBD1 (6 bases). V lost 0 bases to trimming and J lost 7 bases, with 10 bases between them. Germline CDR1 and CDR2: LGHNA and YSLEER. There are 14 residues in the CDR3.

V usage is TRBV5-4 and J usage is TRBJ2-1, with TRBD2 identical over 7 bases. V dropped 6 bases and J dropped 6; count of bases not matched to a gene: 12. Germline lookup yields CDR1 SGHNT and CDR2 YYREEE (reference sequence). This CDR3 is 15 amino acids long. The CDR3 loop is CASTRDYLGTNEQFF. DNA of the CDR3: TGTGCCAGCACGCGGGACTACCTAGGGACCAATGAGCAGTTCTTC.

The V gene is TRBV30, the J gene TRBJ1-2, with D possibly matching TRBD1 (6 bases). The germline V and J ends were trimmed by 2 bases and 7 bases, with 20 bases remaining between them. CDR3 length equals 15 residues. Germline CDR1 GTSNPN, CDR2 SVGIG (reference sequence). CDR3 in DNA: TGTGCCTGGAGTTTGGGGGGGTACAGGGCCGGTGGCTACACCTTC. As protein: CAWSLGGYRAGGYTF.

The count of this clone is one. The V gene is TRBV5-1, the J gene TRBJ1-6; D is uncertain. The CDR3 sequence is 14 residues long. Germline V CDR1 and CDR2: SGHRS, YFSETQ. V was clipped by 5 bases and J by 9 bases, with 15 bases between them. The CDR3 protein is CASSSATVGSPLHF. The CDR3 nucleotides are TGCGCCAGCAGTTCTGCTACTGTCGGTTCACCCCTCCACTTT.

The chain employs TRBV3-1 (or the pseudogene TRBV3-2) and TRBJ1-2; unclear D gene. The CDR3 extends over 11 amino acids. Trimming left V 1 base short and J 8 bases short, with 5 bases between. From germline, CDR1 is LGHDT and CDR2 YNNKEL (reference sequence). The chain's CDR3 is CASSQGPGYTF. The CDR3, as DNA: TGTGCCAGCAGCCAAGGGCCCGGCTACACCTTC.

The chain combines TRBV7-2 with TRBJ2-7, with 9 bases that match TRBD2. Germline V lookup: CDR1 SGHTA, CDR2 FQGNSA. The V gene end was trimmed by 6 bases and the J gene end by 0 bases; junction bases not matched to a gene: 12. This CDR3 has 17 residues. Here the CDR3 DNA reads TGTGCCAGCAGTTTTCGAACCCTAGCGGGGAGCTCCTACGAGCAGTACTTC. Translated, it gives CASSFRTLAGSSYEQYF.

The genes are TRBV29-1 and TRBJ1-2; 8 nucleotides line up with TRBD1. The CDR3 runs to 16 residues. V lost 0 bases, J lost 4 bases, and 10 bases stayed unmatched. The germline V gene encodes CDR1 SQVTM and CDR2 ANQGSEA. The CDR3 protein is CSVEDPLGQGAYGYTF. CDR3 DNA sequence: TGCAGCGTTGAAGATCCTCTAGGCCAGGGGGCCTATGGCTACACCTTC.

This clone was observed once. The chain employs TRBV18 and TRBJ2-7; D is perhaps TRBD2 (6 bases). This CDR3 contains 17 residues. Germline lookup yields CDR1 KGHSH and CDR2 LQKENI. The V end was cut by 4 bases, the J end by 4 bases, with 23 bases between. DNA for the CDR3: TGTGCCAGCTCACTGGGAACCTCGGGGGTCCCGATATACGAGCAGTACTTC. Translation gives CASSLGTSGVPIYEQYF.

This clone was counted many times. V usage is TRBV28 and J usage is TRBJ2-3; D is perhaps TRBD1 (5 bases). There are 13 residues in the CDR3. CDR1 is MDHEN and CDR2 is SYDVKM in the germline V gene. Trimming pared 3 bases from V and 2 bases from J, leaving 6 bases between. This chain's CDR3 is CASSLTDTDTQYF. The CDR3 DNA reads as TGTGCCAGCAGTTTGACAGACACAGATACGCAGTATTTT.

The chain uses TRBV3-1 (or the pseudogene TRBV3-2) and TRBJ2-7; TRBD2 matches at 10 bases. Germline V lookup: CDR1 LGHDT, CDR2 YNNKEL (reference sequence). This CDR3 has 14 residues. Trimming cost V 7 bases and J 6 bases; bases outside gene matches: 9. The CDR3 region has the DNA TGTGCCAGCATGTTGAGCGGGGGGGTTGGCGAGCAGTACTTC. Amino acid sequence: CASMLSGGVGEQYF.

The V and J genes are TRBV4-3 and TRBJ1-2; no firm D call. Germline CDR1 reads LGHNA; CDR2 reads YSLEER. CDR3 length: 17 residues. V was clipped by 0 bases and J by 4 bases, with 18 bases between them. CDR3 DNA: TGCGCCAGCAGCCAAGATAAAACTCGGCGGCTCATCTATGGCTACACCTTC. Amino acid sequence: CASSQDKTRRLIYGYTF.

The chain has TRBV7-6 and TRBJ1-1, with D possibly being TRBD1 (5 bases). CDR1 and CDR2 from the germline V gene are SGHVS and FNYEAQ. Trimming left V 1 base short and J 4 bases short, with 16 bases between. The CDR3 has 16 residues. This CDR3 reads CASSLVAGYLSTEAFF. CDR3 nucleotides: TGTGCCAGCAGCTTAGTGGCAGGGTACTTGAGCACTGAAGCTTTCTTT.

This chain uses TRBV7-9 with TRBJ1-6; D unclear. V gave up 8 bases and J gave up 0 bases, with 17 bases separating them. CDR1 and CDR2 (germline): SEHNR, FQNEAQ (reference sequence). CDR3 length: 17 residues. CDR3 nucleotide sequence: TGTGCCAGCGGCCCGGGTGGTATTAGCTCCTATAATTCACCCCTCCACTTT. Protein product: CASGPGGISSYNSPLHF.

The CDR3: CATSDPGRTNGNTIYF. CDR3 DNA: TGTGCCACCAGTGACCCCGGACGGACAAATGGAAACACCATATATTTT. The chain joins TRBV24-1 to TRBJ1-3, with a weak D call TRBD1 (5 bases). The CDR3 sequence is 16 residues long. With 4 bases removed from V and 3 bases from J, the gap between germline ends came to 15 bases. Looked up from germline, CDR1 is KGHDR and CDR2 is SFDVKD.

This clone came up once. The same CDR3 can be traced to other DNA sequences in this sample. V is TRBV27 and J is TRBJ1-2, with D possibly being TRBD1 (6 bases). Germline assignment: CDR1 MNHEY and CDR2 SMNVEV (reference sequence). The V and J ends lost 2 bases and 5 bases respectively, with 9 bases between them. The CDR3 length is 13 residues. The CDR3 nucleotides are TGTGCCAGCAGTTTAAGGGGGGGTTATGGCTACACCTTC. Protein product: CASSLRGGYGYTF.

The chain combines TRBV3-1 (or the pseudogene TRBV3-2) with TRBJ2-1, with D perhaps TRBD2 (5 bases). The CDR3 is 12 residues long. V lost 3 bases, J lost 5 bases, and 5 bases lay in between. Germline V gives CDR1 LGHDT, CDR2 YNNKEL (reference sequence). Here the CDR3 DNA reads TGTGCCAGCAGCCACGGGAACAATGAGCAGTTCTTC. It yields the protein CASSHGNNEQFF.